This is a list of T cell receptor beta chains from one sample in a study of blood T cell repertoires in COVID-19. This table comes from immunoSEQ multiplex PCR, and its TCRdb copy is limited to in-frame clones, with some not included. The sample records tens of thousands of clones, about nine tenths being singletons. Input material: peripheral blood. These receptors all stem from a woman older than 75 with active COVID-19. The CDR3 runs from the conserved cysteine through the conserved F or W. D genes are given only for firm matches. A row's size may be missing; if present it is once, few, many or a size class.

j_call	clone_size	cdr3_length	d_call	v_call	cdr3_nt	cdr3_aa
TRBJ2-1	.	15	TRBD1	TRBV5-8	TGTGCCAGCAGCTTGTGGCAGGGGGCCTACAATGAGCAGTTCTTC	CASSLWQGAYNEQFF
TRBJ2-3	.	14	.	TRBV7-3	TGTGCCAGCAGCTTAACTGGGGGGTCAGATACGCAGTATTTT	CASSLTGGSDTQYF
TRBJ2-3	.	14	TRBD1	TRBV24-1	TGTGCCACCGGGGACAGGAGATTAACAGATACGCAGTATTTT	CATGDRRLTDTQYF
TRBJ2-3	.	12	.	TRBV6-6	TGTGCCAGCAGCCCGCTAGCGTATACGCAGTATTTT	CASSPLAYTQYF
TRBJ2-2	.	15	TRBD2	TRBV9	TGTGCCAGCAGCGACGGACTAGCGGGAACCGGGGAGCTGTTTTTT	CASSDGLAGTGELFF
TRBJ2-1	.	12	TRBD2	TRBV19	TGTGCCAGTAACGGCGGGAGGGGAGAGCAGTTCTTC	CASNGGRGEQFF
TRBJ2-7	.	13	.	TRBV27	TGTGCCAGCAGTTCACTGATCGTCTACGAGCAGTACTTC	CASSSLIVYEQYF
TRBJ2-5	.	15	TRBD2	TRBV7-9	TGTGCCAGCAGCTTAACCCAAGCGGGAATGGAGACCCAGTACTTC	CASSLTQAGMETQYF
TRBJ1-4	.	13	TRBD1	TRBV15	TGTGCCACCAGGGGACAGGGGTCTGAAAAACTGTTTTTT	CATRGQGSEKLFF
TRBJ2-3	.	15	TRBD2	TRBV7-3	TGTGCCAGCAGCTTATGGAGCGGGAAGGCCGATACGCAGTATTTT	CASSLWSGKADTQYF
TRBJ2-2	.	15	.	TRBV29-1	TGCAGCGTCGCCGAGGGGGGGACCTCCACCGGGGAGCTGTTTTTT	CSVAEGGTSTGELFF
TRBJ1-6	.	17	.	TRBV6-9	TGTGCCAGCAGTTATTCAGGGGCGAAAACTGTTAATTCACCCCTCCACTTT	CASSYSGAKTVNSPLHF
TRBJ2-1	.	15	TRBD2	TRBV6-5	TGTGCCAGCAGGCCGGGGACTAGGGGTGACGGGGAGCAGTTCTTC	CASRPGTRGDGEQFF
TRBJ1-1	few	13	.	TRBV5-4	TGTGCCAGCAGCGGGACACAGAACACTGAAGCTTTCTTT	CASSGTQNTEAFF
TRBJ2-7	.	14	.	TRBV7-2	TGTGCCAGCAGCTTATCCGGTGACTCCTACGAGCAGTACTTC	CASSLSGDSYEQYF
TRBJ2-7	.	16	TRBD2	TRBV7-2	TGTGCCAGCAGCTTAAGCGATCTAGCGGGGGCCTACGAGCAGTACTTC	CASSLSDLAGAYEQYF
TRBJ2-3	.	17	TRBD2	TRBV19	TGTGCCAGTAGTATTTTGGGATCGACTAGCGGGAGGGATACGCAGTATTTT	CASSILGSTSGRDTQYF
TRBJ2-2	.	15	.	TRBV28	TGTGCCAGCAGTCTACCACTAGCTAACACCGGGGAGCTGTTTTTT	CASSLPLANTGELFF
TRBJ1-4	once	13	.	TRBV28	TGTGCCAGCACGGCACAGGGTCGAGAAAAACTGTTTTTT	CASTAQGREKLFF
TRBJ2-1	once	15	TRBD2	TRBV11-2	TGTGCCAGCAGCAAAAGCGGGAGGGAAGTCGATGAGCAGTTCTTC	CASSKSGREVDEQFF
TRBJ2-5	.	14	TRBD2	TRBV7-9	TGTGCCAGCAGAACCCGGACTAGCGGAGGGACCCAGTACTTC	CASRTRTSGGTQYF
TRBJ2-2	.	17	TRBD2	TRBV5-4	TGTGCCAGCAGCCTAGTCCCAGCGGGAGTTGAGACCGGGGAGCTGTTTTTT	CASSLVPAGVETGELFF
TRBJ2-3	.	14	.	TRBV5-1	TGCGCCAGCAGAAGGGCAGGGATCACAGATACGCAGTATTTT	CASRRAGITDTQYF
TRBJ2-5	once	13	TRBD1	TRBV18	TGTGCCAGCTCACCTTTACAGGGGGAGACCCAGTACTTC	CASSPLQGETQYF
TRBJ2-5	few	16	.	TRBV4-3	TGCGCCAGCAGCCAAGATCGACAGCTTAGACCAGAGACCCAGTACTTC	CASSQDRQLRPETQYF
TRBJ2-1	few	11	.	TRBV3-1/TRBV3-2	TGTGCCAGCACCTATAACAATGAGCAGTTCTTC	CASTYNNEQFF
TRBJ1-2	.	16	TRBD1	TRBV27	TGTGCCAGCAGTGCAGGGGCAGGGGGCGATGTCTATGGCTACACCTTC	CASSAGAGGDVYGYTF
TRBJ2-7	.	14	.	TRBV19	TGTGCCAGTAGTCTGGGGCAGGGATTTGGCGAGCAGTACTTC	CASSLGQGFGEQYF
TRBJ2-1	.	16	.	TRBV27	TGTGCCAGCAGTTCAGAGCTCCAGCGGGTATACAATGAGCAGTTCTTC	CASSSELQRVYNEQFF
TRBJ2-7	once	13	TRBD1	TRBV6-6	TGTGCCAGCAGTTACTCACAGGGGTACGAGCAGTACTTC	CASSYSQGYEQYF
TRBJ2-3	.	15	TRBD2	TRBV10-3	TGTGCCATCAGTGAGTCGAGCGGGGAGGGGGATACGCAGTATTTT	CAISESSGEGDTQYF
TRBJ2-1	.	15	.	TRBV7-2	TGTGCCAGCAGCTTAGAATCTAGCCGAGGGAATGAGCAGTTCTTC	CASSLESSRGNEQFF
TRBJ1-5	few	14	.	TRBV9	TGTGCCAGCAGCGTAGCAGGGTCTAATCAGCCCCAGCATTTT	CASSVAGSNQPQHF
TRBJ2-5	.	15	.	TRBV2	TGTGCCAGCTGCCCGGACACGAGGTACCAAGAGACCCAGTACTTC	CASCPDTRYQETQYF
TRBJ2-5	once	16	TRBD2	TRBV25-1	TGTGCCAGCATCCTGACTAGCGGGGCCGTCCAAGAGACCCAGTACTTC	CASILTSGAVQETQYF
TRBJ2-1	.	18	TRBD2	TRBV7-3	TGTGCCAGCAGCCCCTTCCGACTAGCGGGAGGGAAATGGGATGAGCAGTTCTTC	CASSPFRLAGGKWDEQFF
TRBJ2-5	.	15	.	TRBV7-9	TGTGCCAGCAGCTTAGCCCTCGTAGGAGAAGAGACCCAGTACTTC	CASSLALVGEETQYF
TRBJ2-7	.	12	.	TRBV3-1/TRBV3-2	TGTGCCAGCAGCCCGGGGAACGCGGGGCAGTACTTC	CASSPGNAGQYF
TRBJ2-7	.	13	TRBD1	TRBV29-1	TGCAGCGTGCCGGGACAGGGGGACTACGAGCAGTACTTC	CSVPGQGDYEQYF
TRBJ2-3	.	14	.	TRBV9	TGTGCCAGCAGCGTGCGGGACTTCACAGATACGCAGTATTTT	CASSVRDFTDTQYF
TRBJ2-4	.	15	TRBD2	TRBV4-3	TGCGCCAGCAGTGTAGATAGCGGGAGCATCAACATTCAGTACTTC	CASSVDSGSINIQYF
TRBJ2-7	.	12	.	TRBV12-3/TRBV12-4	TGTGCCAGCAGTTACAGATCCTACGAGCAGTACTTC	CASSYRSYEQYF
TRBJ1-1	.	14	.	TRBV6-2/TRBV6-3	TGTGCCAGCAGTTACTCGATCAGAGGCACTGAAGCTTTCTTT	CASSYSIRGTEAFF
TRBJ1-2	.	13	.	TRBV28	TGTGCCAGCAGGCCGCCCCAGAACTATGGCTACACCTTC	CASRPPQNYGYTF
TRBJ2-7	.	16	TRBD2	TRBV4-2	TGTGCCAGCAGCCATACCGGACTAGCGGGAAGGTACGAGCAGTACTTC	CASSHTGLAGRYEQYF
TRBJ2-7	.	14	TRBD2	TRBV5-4	TGTGCCAGCAGCCTGGGACTAGCGGGGGAAGAGCAGTACTTC	CASSLGLAGEEQYF
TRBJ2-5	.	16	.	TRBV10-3	TGTGCCATCAGTGAGTCGACCCTATCAGGGCTTGCGCCCCAGTACTTC	CAISESTLSGLAPQYF
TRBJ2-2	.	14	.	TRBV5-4	TGTGCCAGCAGTTCATCGGACTACTTCGGGGAGCTGTTTTTT	CASSSSDYFGELFF
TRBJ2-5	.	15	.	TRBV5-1	TGCGCCAGCAGCTTAGGGCGGGCGTACCAAGAGACCCAGTACTTC	CASSLGRAYQETQYF
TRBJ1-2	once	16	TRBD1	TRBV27	TGTGCCAGCAGTTTATCTGGGGTACAGGGGGCGGGTGGCTACACCTTC	CASSLSGVQGAGGYTF